This TCR beta chain was obtained from a study of blood T cell repertoires in COVID-19. Overall study context: Researchers got acute and convalescent COVID-19 samples from the United States, Italy and Spain. The analysed material was cDNA or gDNA that came from T cells, B-cell-depleted T cells, or PBMCs.

The CDR3 is 16 residues long. Germline V gene lookup returns CDR1 ENHRY and CDR2 SYGVKD. The ends were cut back, 3 bases at V and 0 bases at J, with 11 bases in the middle. As processed by the authors: Reference gene primer amplification in the assay estimated nucleated cell counts. Using immunoSEQ multiplex PCR, the repertoire was profiled, and TCRdb retains in-frame clones only, with some absent. V and J calls and clone size follow that table, whereas D and trimming were derived from the DNA. The table lists around 130,000 clones, 75% to 90% of them singletons. The chain employs TRBV10-3 and TRBJ1-4; maybe TRBD1 (5 bases). The material sequenced was peripheral blood. The source of this sequence is a woman older than 75 with acute or convalescent COVID-19. The CDR3 here is CAISDHGHATNEKLFF. DNA for the CDR3: TGTGCCATCAGTGACCACGGACATGCAACTAATGAAAAACTGTTTTTT.